A single sample is the source of the 21 T cell receptor beta chains below, sequenced in a study of control samples from healthy donors and cancer patients. Assay used: immunoSEQ multiplex PCR; TCRdb lists only in-frame clones, some missing. The sample lists tens of thousands of clones, approximately 89% occurring once. The sequenced material came from blood. The receptors here all came from a man aged 50-59 years in good health.

The V call is TRBV5-4, the J call TRBJ2-5; D possibly matches TRBD1 or TRBD2 (5 bases each). The CDR3 sequence is 14 residues long. The ends were cut back, 0 bases at V and 4 bases at J, with 10 bases in the middle. The V gene's germline CDR1 is SGHNT and CDR2 YYREEE (reference sequence). The CDR3 coding sequence is TGTGCCAGCAGCTTGGGGGGGTCCCTAGAGACCCAGTACTTC. Its translation: CASSLGGSLETQYF.

The chain has TRBV5-1 and TRBJ2-7, with D uncertain. The germline CDR1 and CDR2 sequences are SGHRS and YFSETQ. CDR3 size: 13 residues. Trimming cost V 0 bases and J 2 bases, with 6 bases left between them. CDR3 sequence (DNA): TGCGCCAGCAGCTTGGCAGCGACCTACGAGCAGTACTTC. Residues: CASSLAATYEQYF.

There are a few counts of this clone. The sample has other DNA sequences that encode this CDR3 too. V usage is TRBV19 and J usage is TRBJ1-5; D is ambiguous. CDR1 is LNHDA, CDR2 SQIVND, per germline (reference sequence). The CDR3 has 16 amino acids. Trimming stripped 3 bases from V and 2 bases from J, with 14 bases between. The CDR3 DNA follows: TGTGCCAGTAGTATTAGCCCCCCCGGCGGCAATCAGCCCCAGCATTTT. It translates to CASSISPPGGNQPQHF.

The genes are TRBV11-3 and TRBJ1-1, with TRBD1 matching 7 bases. V gave up 7 bases and J gave up 1 base; unmatched junction bases: 9. The germline gives CDR1 SGHNT, CDR2 YENEEA. The CDR3 runs 15 residues. CDR3 nucleotides: TGTGCCAGCACCCCAGGGGGGAAGGGGAACACTGAAGCTTTCTTT. This encodes CASTPGGKGNTEAFF. Drawing the rest from reference TRBV11-3 and TRBJ1-1, the complete variable domain is EAGVVQSPRYKIIEKKQPVAFWCNPISGHNTLYWYLQNLGQGPELLIRYENEEAVDDSQLPKDRFSAERLKGVDSTLKIQPAELGDSAVYLCASTPGGKGNTEAFFGQGTRLTVV.

V is TRBV12-3 or TRBV12-4 and J is TRBJ1-1; D gene ambiguous. V lost 6 bases and J 1 base, leaving 9 bases between the germline ends. The CDR3 has 13 residues. This chain's CDR3 is CASSQQENTEAFF. The CDR3 DNA follows: TGTGCCAGCAGCCAACAAGAGAACACTGAAGCTTTCTTT.

The V gene is TRBV19, the J gene TRBJ1-2, with D hard to call. The germline V gene has CDR1 LNHDA and CDR2 SQIVND (reference sequence). This CDR3 is built from 13 residues. With 3 bases removed from V and 8 bases from J, the gap between germline ends came to 13 bases. CDR3 coding DNA: TGTGCCAGTAGTATGGCATTAGCGGTGGGCTACACCTTC. This sequence encodes CASSMALAVGYTF.

The V and J genes are TRBV7-2 and TRBJ2-7; D is perhaps TRBD2 (5 bases). Germline V gene data show CDR1 as SGHTA and CDR2 as FQGNSA. This CDR3 contains 14 residues. The V end lost 4 bases, the J end lost 4 bases, and 14 bases lay between the germline ends. Here the CDR3 DNA reads TGTGCCAGCAGCTCCAACCCCACTAGATACGAGCAGTACTTC. This sequence encodes CASSSNPTRYEQYF.

V gene TRBV9 combines with J gene TRBJ1-1; no firm D call. The CDR3 length is 14 residues. Germline V gene sequence: CDR1 SGDLS, CDR2 YYNGEE. Trimming pared 2 bases from V and 3 bases from J, leaving 11 bases between. This CDR3 is CASSVGGVDTEAFF. The CDR3 DNA reads TGTGCCAGCAGCGTTGGCGGGGTCGACACTGAAGCTTTCTTT.

The chain joins TRBV9 to TRBJ1-1; 7 bases agree with TRBD1. Germline assignment: CDR1 SGDLS and CDR2 YYNGEE. CDR3 length equals 14 residues. Losses at the gene ends were 4 bases for V and 5 bases for J; bases not matched to a gene: 8. This CDR3 reads CASSPGGGRTEAFF. CDR3 in DNA: TGTGCCAGCAGCCCAGGGGGGGGCAGGACTGAAGCTTTCTTT.

In this sample, this clone turned up once. The chain couples TRBV30 to TRBJ2-7, with D maybe TRBD2 (6 bases). The CDR3 spans 14 residues. Germline V gives CDR1 GTSNPN, CDR2 SVGIG (reference sequence). V gave up 4 bases and J gave up 6 bases, with 19 bases separating them. In DNA, the CDR3 is TGTGCCTGGACCCGGGCAGGAGGGGTGTCCGAGCAGTACTTC. Translation: CAWTRAGGVSEQYF. The full variable domain, rest sourced from reference TRBV30 and TRBJ2-7, is SQTIHQWPATLVQPVGSPLSLECTVEGTSNPNLYWYRQAAGRGLQLLFYSVGIGQISSEVPQNLSASRPQDRQFILSSKKLLLSDSGFYLCAWTRAGGVSEQYFGPGTRLTVT.

The genes are TRBV6-1 and TRBJ1-2; D uncertain. The V end was cut by 0 bases, the J end by 4 bases, with 9 bases between. CDR3 length: 14 residues. Germline CDR1 MNHNS, CDR2 SASEGT. The CDR3 coding sequence is TGTGCCAGCAGTGAAGCGGTACAGATCTATGGCTACACCTTC. It translates to CASSEAVQIYGYTF.

This chain uses TRBV10-1 with TRBJ1-5; D not resolved. Per the germline V gene, CDR1 is WNHNN and CDR2 is SYGVQD (reference sequence). CDR3 length: 13 amino acids. Trimming left V 6 bases short and J 4 bases short, with 10 bases between. The CDR3 coding sequence is TGCGCCAGCAGCGGATTGGGGAATCAGCCCCAGCATTTT. Its protein is CASSGLGNQPQHF.

The chain combines TRBV9 with TRBJ2-5, with TRBD1 identical over 7 bases. The germline V gene has CDR1 SGDLS and CDR2 YYNGEE. After removal of 2 bases from V and 7 bases from J, the junction contained 8 bases not matched to a gene. The CDR3 spans 14 residues. The CDR3 nucleotides read TGTGCCAGCAGCGTCCGGGACAGTGGGATGACCCAGTACTTC. It specifies CASSVRDSGMTQYF.

This chain joins TRBV25-1 and TRBJ2-6; 7 nucleotides agree with TRBD1. CDR1 MGHDK and CDR2 SYGVNS come from the germline V gene. The CDR3 runs 17 residues. V was clipped by 5 bases and J by 0 bases; unmatched bases: 7. The CDR3 sequence is CASSPRTGSSGANVLTF. In DNA, the CDR3 is TGTGCCAGCAGTCCCAGGACAGGCAGCTCTGGGGCCAACGTCCTGACTTTC.

J is TRBJ1-3 and V is TRBV19; the D gene is possibly TRBD1 (5 bases). In germline, CDR1 is LNHDA, CDR2 SQIVND (reference sequence). The CDR3 length is 16 residues. Trimming pared 1 base from V and 0 bases from J, leaving 10 bases between. In DNA form, the CDR3 reads TGTGCCAGTAGTATAGGTCAGGGTAGCTCTGGAAACACCATATATTTT. The encoded protein is CASSIGQGSSGNTIYF.

A remark on this clone: One end of the junction fails to match germline, which may point to a read error. J is TRBJ2-6 and V is TRBV5-8; a possible D gene is TRBD2 (7 bases). Germline CDR1 is SGHTS and CDR2 is YDEGEE. CDR3 length: 20 amino acids. DNA for the CDR3: TGTGCCCGCAGCTTCGTGGGGGGGGCCGGGGCCCTCTCTGGGGCCAACGTCCTGACTTTC. Its protein is CARSFVGGAGALSGANVLTF.

The CDR3 protein is CASSSFGGILSTEAFF. For the CDR3, the DNA is TGTGCCAGCAGTTCCTTCGGCGGGATCCTGTCCACTGAAGCTTTCTTT. The V gene is TRBV7-9, the J gene TRBJ1-1, with unresolved D. Trimming removed 6 bases at V and 4 bases at J, with 21 bases between. Germline CDR1 SEHNR, CDR2 FQNEAQ (reference sequence). CDR3 length: 16 amino acids.

This sequence joins TRBV2 and TRBJ2-1; D not certain. The length of the CDR3 is 17 residues. The germline CDR1 and CDR2 sequences are SNHLY and FYNNEI. V dropped 6 bases and J dropped 0 bases, with 18 bases sitting between them. This CDR3 is CASSDLGAIYSYNEQFF. CDR3 coding DNA: TGTGCCAGCAGCGACCTCGGCGCCATTTACTCCTACAATGAGCAGTTCTTC. Looking up the rest from reference TRBV2 and TRBJ2-1 gives the full variable domain: EPEVTQTPSHQVTQMGQEVILRCVPISNHLYFYWYRQILGQKVEFLVSFYNNEISEKSEIFDDQFSVERPDGSNFTLKIRSTKLEDSAMYFCASSDLGAIYSYNEQFFGPGTRLTVL.

The chain has TRBV4-2 and TRBJ2-5; D uncertain. This CDR3 contains 16 residues. CDR1 LGHNA and CDR2 YNFKEQ come from the germline V gene. Trimming shortened V by 0 bases and J by 4 bases, and 15 bases separated the two germline ends. CDR3 region: CASSQELGWVGETQYF. CDR3 in DNA: TGTGCCAGCAGCCAAGAGCTTGGTTGGGTGGGAGAGACCCAGTACTTC.

The chain is built from TRBV5-1 and TRBJ1-3; 9 bases agree with TRBD1. The ends lost 4 bases at V and 2 bases at J; junction bases unmatched: 13. The germline CDR1 and CDR2 sequences are SGHRS and YFSETQ. CDR3 length equals 18 residues. Here the CDR3 reads CASSQTSGTGFAGNTIYF. CDR3 DNA: TGCGCCAGCAGCCAAACCTCCGGGACAGGGTTCGCTGGAAACACCATATATTTT.

The rearrangement links TRBV19 to TRBJ2-2, with unresolved D. The CDR3 spans 14 residues. Germline V CDR1 and CDR2: LNHDA, SQIVND (reference sequence). The ends were cut back, 3 bases at V and 0 bases at J, with 5 bases in the middle. Here the CDR3 reads CASSITANTGELFF. The DNA for the CDR3 is TGTGCCAGTAGTATCACGGCGAACACCGGGGAGCTGTTTTTT.